This TCR beta chain was recovered during a study of breast tumors, draining lymph nodes, adjacent tissues. General study results and limits: Compared with lymph nodes, tumors were less diverse; compared with nontumor tissue, more. Compared with basal-like, luminal-like tumors shared significantly more repertoire with nontumor tissue. The data were judged consistent with most tumor T cells coming from lymph node and expanding in tumor. Tumor T cell lymph node origin was a supported hypothesis, not proven.

Concerning this clonotype: No antigen is known for it.

Axillary draining lymph nodes of breast cancer patients supplied the node samples. TCRdb independently ran MiXCR on the multiplex PCR reads; one entry per CDR3 protein. The table lists 85,000 to 120,000 distinct CDR3 sequences, about 31% of them singletons. The V end lost 0 bases, the J end lost 1 base, and 12 bases lay between the germline ends. Germline-derived CDR1 and CDR2 are LGHDT and YNNKEL (reference sequence). The CDR3 extends over 16 amino acids. Input material: axillary lymph node tissue. The J gene is TRBJ2-5, the V gene TRBV3-1, with D tentatively TRBD1 or TRBD2 (5 bases each). The sequence derives from a female donor with breast cancer. Some clones in this sample may be carry-over from other donors' samples. CDR3 sequence reads: CASSQDFMRGQETQYF. DNA of the CDR3: TGTGCCAGCAGCCAAGATTTCATGAGGGGCCAAGAGACCCAGTACTTC.